What follows are 16 T cell receptor beta chains derived from one specimen sequenced in a study of control samples from healthy donors and cancer patients. This table comes from immunoSEQ multiplex PCR, and its TCRdb copy is limited to in-frame clones, with some not included. This sample has approximately 120,000 clones, with around 89% found just once. The sample consisted of blood. These receptors were collected from a woman in her forties or fifties in good health.

V gene TRBV20-1 combines with J gene TRBJ2-7; D is possibly TRBD1 (6 bases). The length of the CDR3 is 14 residues. Per the germline V gene, CDR1 is DFQATT and CDR2 is SNEGSKA (reference sequence). V lost 3 bases and J lost 3, with 15 bases in between. In nucleotides, the CDR3 is TGCAGTGCTAGTATAGCAGGGGTTAACTACGAGCAGTACTTC. It encodes CSASIAGVNYEQYF.

The CDR3 region is CASSEWSPGTSNEKLFF. The DNA of the CDR3 is TGTGCCAGCAGTGAATGGTCCCCGGGCACGTCTAATGAAAAACTGTTTTTT. J is TRBJ1-4 and V is TRBV6-1; D not certain. V was pared by 2 bases and J by 3 bases, with 16 bases between. The CDR3 has 17 residues. Germline values: CDR1 MNHNS, CDR2 SASEGT.

This chain connects TRBV6-5 to TRBJ2-2, with TRBD2 as a possible D gene (5 bases). Germline loops: CDR1 MNHEY, CDR2 SVGAGI. The V gene lost 2 bases and the J gene lost 2 bases, with 9 bases spanning the gap. CDR3 size: 15 residues. This CDR3 is CASSYDYFNTGELFF. Written as DNA, the CDR3 is TGTGCCAGCAGTTACGACTACTTTAACACCGGGGAGCTGTTTTTT.

V and J are TRBV9 and TRBJ1-2; D is perhaps TRBD1 (5 bases). V gave up 0 bases and J gave up 6 bases, with 9 bases separating them. This CDR3 has 13 residues. Looked up from germline, CDR1 is SGDLS and CDR2 is YYNGEE. CDR3 DNA sequence: TGTGCCAGCAGCGTAGAAGGGGATAATGGCTACACCTTC. This translates into CASSVEGDNGYTF.

The J gene is TRBJ1-2, the V gene TRBV14, with TRBD1 matching 9 bases. Germline loops: CDR1 SGHDN, CDR2 FVKESK. V was clipped by 2 bases and J by 9 bases; unmatched bases: 7. The CDR3 has 14 residues. Here the CDR3 reads CASSQISGQGRYTF. The CDR3, as DNA: TGTGCCAGCAGCCAAATTTCGGGACAGGGTCGCTACACCTTC.

This sequence joins TRBV5-6 and TRBJ2-7; 10 nucleotides agree with TRBD1. With 1 base clipped from V and 9 bases from J, the junction kept 16 bases outside the gene matches. The CDR3 has 17 amino acids. Germline V lookup: CDR1 SGHDT, CDR2 YYEEEE. The CDR3 DNA reads as TGTGCCAGCAGCTTGTTCCTTTGGGGACAGGGGCAACCTGGGCAGTACTTC. Translating it yields CASSLFLWGQGQPGQYF.

V and J are TRBV7-3 and TRBJ1-1, with a tentative D call TRBD1 (6 bases). Trimming stripped 3 bases from V and 4 bases from J, with 9 bases between. CDR3 length: 13 amino acids. CDR1 is SGHTA, CDR2 FQGTGA, per germline. The CDR3 DNA is TGTGCCAGCAGCTTCCTCAGGGGCACTGAAGCTTTCTTT. It translates to CASSFLRGTEAFF.

This chain links TRBV11-2 with TRBJ1-5; D might be TRBD1 (5 bases). CDR3 size: 14 residues. The germline V gene encodes CDR1 SGHAT and CDR2 FQNNGV. Between the trimmed V and J ends, which lost 1 base and 1 base, there was a span of 5 bases. CDR3 nucleotide sequence: TGTGCCAGCAGCTTAGGACAGAGCAATCAGCCCCAGCATTTT. This codes for CASSLGQSNQPQHF.

The sample holds one count of this clone. V is TRBV3-1 (or the pseudogene TRBV3-2) and J is TRBJ2-1, with 10 bases that match TRBD1. From germline, CDR1 is LGHDT and CDR2 YNNKEL (reference sequence). After removal of 3 bases from V and 2 bases from J, the junction contained 22 bases not matched to a gene. The CDR3 is 22 amino acids. DNA of the CDR3: TGTGCCAGCAGCCATCCCGCGGAGTTGGTGGACTCCGGGACAGGGGCCTACAATGAGCAGTTCTTC. As protein: CASSHPAELVDSGTGAYNEQFF.

The rearrangement links TRBV6-5 to TRBJ2-7; tentative D call: TRBD2 (5 bases). Per the germline V gene, CDR1 is MNHEY and CDR2 is SVGAGI. Deletions cut 6 bases from V and 12 bases from J, with 21 bases between. The CDR3 spans 13 residues. CDR3 residues: CASSSSGSSRVYV. DNA of the CDR3: TGTGCCAGCAGCTCTTCCGGCAGTTCGAGGGTGTACGTC.

The genes are TRBV24-1 and TRBJ2-1; D possibly matches TRBD1 or TRBD2 (6 bases each). V was clipped by 7 bases and J by 3 bases, with 12 bases between them. The CDR3 runs 14 residues. The germline V gene encodes CDR1 KGHDR and CDR2 SFDVKD. This chain's CDR3 is CATSLGGNYNEQFF. CDR3 coding DNA: TGTGCCACCAGCCTAGGGGGGAACTACAATGAGCAGTTCTTC.

The genes are TRBV11-2 and TRBJ2-3; no reliable D call. The CDR3 spans 14 residues. From germline, CDR1 is SGHAT and CDR2 FQNNGV. The V and J ends lost 5 bases and 6 bases respectively, with 15 bases between them. DNA for the CDR3: TGTGCCAGCAGCCCCGAGACGGGTGTGGATACGCAGTATTTT. This codes for CASSPETGVDTQYF.

The J gene is TRBJ2-1, the V gene TRBV7-2; 9 bases are a match to TRBD1. Germline V CDR1 and CDR2: SGHTA, FQGNSA. The V and J ends lost 1 base and 7 bases, in that order; junction bases with no gene match: 8. This CDR3 has 16 residues. This CDR3 reads CASSLEGQGYLNEQFF. The CDR3 DNA sequence: TGTGCCAGCAGCTTAGAGGGACAGGGTTATTTAAATGAGCAGTTCTTC.

In DNA form, the CDR3 reads TGTGCCAGCAGCTCTATGTTCCGGGACAAGGCCCATGGCTACACCTTC. Protein sequence: CASSSMFRDKAHGYTF. V is TRBV5-4 and J is TRBJ1-2; tentative D call: TRBD1 (6 bases). V was cut by 3 bases and J by 6 bases, with 21 bases left in between. This CDR3 has 16 amino acids. Germline V gene sequence: CDR1 SGHNT, CDR2 YYREEE (reference sequence).

The V gene is TRBV30, the J gene TRBJ1-4; TRBD1 agrees at 8 bases. The junction had 7 bases not matched to a gene; V was cut back by 5 bases and J by 8 bases. Germline V CDR1 and CDR2: GTSNPN, SVGIG (reference sequence). The CDR3 consists of 13 residues. The CDR3 sequence: CAWDGQGGEKLFF. For the CDR3, the DNA is TGTGCCTGGGACGGACAGGGCGGAGAAAAACTGTTTTTT.

The chain uses TRBV19 and TRBJ2-5; 7 bases fit TRBD2. This CDR3 comprises 16 residues. Germline V CDR1 and CDR2: LNHDA, SQIVND (reference sequence). Losses at the gene ends were 5 bases for V and 5 bases for J; bases not matched to a gene: 14. CDR3 loop: CASSFNGAGYEETQYF. Here the CDR3 DNA reads TGTGCCAGTAGTTTTAATGGAGCGGGATACGAGGAGACCCAGTACTTC.